This TCR beta chain was documented in a study of T cell changes during pregnancy in multiple sclerosis. V lost 3 bases and J lost 4, with 9 bases in between. From germline, CDR1 is LNHDA and CDR2 SQIVND (reference sequence). CDR3 length equals 13 residues. Profiled with immunoSEQ multiplex PCR; TCRdb holds only in-frame clones, not every one. In the table there are about 69,000 clones, approximately 91% of which are singletons. The receptor comes from a female donor with multiple sclerosis, enrolled in a pregnancy study. V usage is TRBV19 and J usage is TRBJ1-2; a possible D gene is TRBD1 (5 bases). The sample here was peripheral blood, taken in the third trimester of pregnancy. The CDR3 DNA is TGTGCCAGTAGTATTCGGGACTTCTATGGCTACACCTTC. Translation: CASSIRDFYGYTF.